This T cell receptor beta chain stems from a study of blood T cell repertoires in COVID-19. Trimming left V 3 bases short and J 11 bases short, with 21 bases between. The CDR3 consists of 15 residues. Looked up from germline, CDR1 is SGHRS and CDR2 is YFSETQ. Sequenced by immunoSEQ multiplex PCR; TCRdb stores in-frame clones only, minus some. The top ten hold roughly 2% of the sample, which has roughly 240,000 clones, more than 75% seen once. The chain employs TRBV5-1 and TRBJ1-5; D might be TRBD1 (5 bases). Input material: PBMCs or T cells enriched from blood (not recorded which). The sequence was obtained from a woman between 50 and 59 years old who had recovered from COVID-19. CDR3 loop: CASSWSGTEGEAQHF. The DNA for the CDR3 is TGCGCCAGCAGCTGGTCCGGGACGGAGGGTGAGGCCCAGCATTTT.